A single sample is the source of the 4 T cell receptor beta chains below, sequenced in a study of Ad26.COV2.S vaccination and SARS-CoV-2 variants. Treatment in this sample: over 15 received Ad26.COV2.S at low or high dose, single or two shots; 5 received placebo; per-sample allocation not given. The samples were gathered on day 63 after the first injection of vaccine or placebo. The assay was immunoSEQ multiplex PCR, and TCRdb's table has in-frame clones only and misses some. This table holds about 680,000 clones, about 89% found once. Source: peripheral blood, taken in a trial of Ad26.COV2.S vaccine versus placebo. Source of these receptors: a person aged 18 to 65 who received the Ad26.COV2.S COVID-19 vaccine or a placebo.

The chain joins TRBV5-6 to TRBJ1-6; possibly TRBD1 for D (5 bases). The CDR3 runs 16 residues. Germline V gene lookup returns CDR1 SGHDT and CDR2 YYEEEE. The V and J ends lost 2 bases and 1 base respectively, with 10 bases between them. The CDR3 protein is CASSLGAVSYNSPLHF. In DNA, the CDR3 is TGTGCCAGCAGCTTAGGGGCAGTATCCTATAATTCACCCCTCCACTTT.

This clone was picked up a small number of times. The chain joins TRBV9 to TRBJ2-7; D gene uncertain. Trimming removed 0 bases from V and 1 base from J, with 14 bases in between. The germline CDR1 and CDR2 sequences are SGDLS and YYNGEE. This CDR3 region has 16 residues. The CDR3 sequence is CASSVAWWAGSYEQYF. CDR3 coding DNA: TGTGCCAGCAGCGTAGCGTGGTGGGCAGGATCCTACGAGCAGTACTTC.

Here the CDR3 DNA reads TGTGCCAGCAGCTTAGCGGGGGGCTACAATGAGCAGTTCTTC. It yields the protein CASSLAGGYNEQFF. The chain carries TRBV11-1 and TRBJ2-1; D possibly corresponds to TRBD2 (6 bases). V shed 0 bases and J shed 3 bases, with 6 bases lying between them. This CDR3 comprises 14 residues. Per germline, CDR1 SGHAT and CDR2 FQDESV (reference sequence).

This clone was observed a single time. The same CDR3 also results from other DNA sequences found in this sample. The chain joins TRBV20-1 to TRBJ2-7, with 8 bases that match TRBD2. The CDR3 has 13 residues. The V segment lost 3 bases and the J segment 3 bases; nucleotides outside the gene matches: 4. Germline-derived CDR1 and CDR2 are DFQATT and SNEGSKA (reference sequence). CDR3 in amino acids: CSASGLADYEQYF. CDR3 DNA sequence: TGCAGTGCTAGTGGACTAGCAGACTACGAGCAGTACTTC.